A single sample is the source of the 30 T cell receptor beta chains below, sequenced in a study of cytomegalovirus exposure and HLA in healthy donors. With 60 Vbeta and 13 Jbeta primers, the PCR was carried out. Repertoires were generated with immunoSEQ multiplex PCR, while TCRdb's copy carries only in-frame clones and drops some. The sample holds 90,000 to 150,000 clones, about four fifths seen once. Sequenced sample: PBMCs. Receptors originate from a woman between 40 and 50 years old in good health and CMV-seronegative.

V and J are TRBV6-4 and TRBJ2-7, with 11 bases that match TRBD2. J lost 1 base, V lost 6 bases, and 5 bases had no gene match. This CDR3 region has 15 residues. Per the germline V gene, CDR1 is MRHNA and CDR2 is SNTAGT. The CDR3 reads CASSQLAGESYEQYF. CDR3 coding DNA: TGTGCCAGCAGCCAACTAGCGGGGGAGTCCTACGAGCAGTACTTC.

The rearrangement uses TRBV25-1 and TRBJ2-5; D is perhaps TRBD2 (5 bases). Germline CDR1 and CDR2: MGHDK and SYGVNS. There are 14 residues in the CDR3. The ends were cut back, 6 bases at V and 5 bases at J, with 16 bases in the middle. The CDR3 DNA sequence: TGTGCCAGCAGGACGGAGGTGGCCTGGGAGACCCAGTACTTC. Protein: CASRTEVAWETQYF.

This clone has only a few counts. J is TRBJ1-1 and V is TRBV18; D perhaps matches TRBD1 (6 bases). Trimming removed 5 bases at V and 7 bases at J, with 14 bases between. This CDR3 spans 13 amino acids. From germline, CDR1 is KGHSH and CDR2 LQKENI. The CDR3 DNA reads TGTGCCAGCTCAAGAAATAACAGGGTTGAAGCTTTCTTT. This gives the protein CASSRNNRVEAFF.

This rearrangement joins TRBV6-1 to TRBJ2-3, with TRBD2 identical over 10 bases. V dropped 1 base and J dropped 2; count of bases not matched to a gene: 12. CDR3 size: 19 residues. Germline V gene lookup returns CDR1 MNHNS and CDR2 SASEGT. For the CDR3, the DNA is TGTGCCAGCAGTGAAGATGTCCCAGGACTAGCGGTATCCACAGATACGCAGTATTTT. Its protein product is CASSEDVPGLAVSTDTQYF.

The CDR3 bases are TGCGCCAGCAGCCGAGGACAGGGGGCCTTTCCCACTGAAGCTTTCTTT. Its translation: CASSRGQGAFPTEAFF. The chain carries TRBV5-1 and TRBJ1-1, with TRBD1 matching 11 bases. Germline CDR1 is SGHRS and CDR2 is YFSETQ. V lost 4 bases and J lost 4; bases outside the gene matches: 9. The CDR3 is 16 residues long.

The rearrangement joins TRBV7-8 to TRBJ2-7; 14 bases map to TRBD2. Germline V gives CDR1 SGHVS, CDR2 FQNEAQ. The CDR3 runs to 22 residues. V shed 4 bases and J 2 bases; nucleotides not matched to a gene: 22. The CDR3 sequence: CASSSNRFGLAGGFLRPYEQYF. The DNA for the CDR3 is TGTGCCAGCAGCTCCAACCGATTCGGACTAGCGGGGGGCTTTCTTCGTCCCTACGAGCAGTACTTC.

V gene TRBV6-6 combines with J gene TRBJ1-1, with 7 bases lining up with TRBD1. CDR1 MNHNY and CDR2 SVGAGI come from the germline V gene (reference sequence). Losses at the gene ends were 7 bases for V and 7 bases for J; bases not matched to a gene: 6. The CDR3 runs to 12 residues. The CDR3 sequence is CASTLTGNEAFF. DNA for the CDR3: TGTGCCAGCACCTTGACAGGGAATGAAGCTTTCTTT.

The DNA of the CDR3 is TGTGCCAGCAGTTACTCGGGCAGGGGGTTCGATCAGCCCCAGCATTTT. This gives the protein CASSYSGRGFDQPQHF. This chain uses TRBV6-6 with TRBJ1-5; 7 bases are shared with TRBD1. Trimming took 0 bases from V and 5 from J; bases not matched to a gene: 7. The germline V gene has CDR1 MNHNY and CDR2 SVGAGI (reference sequence). This CDR3 is 16 amino acids long.

This rearrangement joins TRBV29-1 to TRBJ2-3; D is unclear. Trimming cost V 7 bases and J 0 bases, with 14 bases left between them. The CDR3 is made up of 14 amino acids. Per germline, CDR1 SQVTM and CDR2 ANQGSEA. Here the CDR3 reads CSALSGPSTDTQYF. In DNA form, the CDR3 reads TGCAGCGCCTTAAGTGGGCCGAGCACAGATACGCAGTATTTT.

This sequence joins TRBV7-6 and TRBJ2-2, with 9 bases that match TRBD1. V was pared by 3 bases and J by 6 bases, with 8 bases of the junction left unmatched. The CDR3 spans 16 residues. Germline assignment: CDR1 SGHVS and CDR2 FNYEAQ. In DNA form, the CDR3 reads TGTGCCAGCAGCTTCGGGGACAGGGCTGATTCCGGGGAGCTGTTTTTT. This encodes CASSFGDRADSGELFF. Using reference TRBV7-6 and TRBJ2-2 for the parts outside the CDR3, the full variable domain is GAGVSQSPRYKVTKRGQDVALRCDPISGHVSLYWYRQALGQGPEFLTYFNYEAQQDKSGLPNDRFSAERPEGSISTLTIQRTEQRDSAMYRCASSFGDRADSGELFFGEGSRLTVL.

V and J are TRBV11-2 and TRBJ1-3; D remains ambiguous. Germline CDR1 and CDR2: SGHAT and FQNNGV. Trimming pared 5 bases from V and 0 bases from J, leaving 17 bases between. The length of the CDR3 is 17 residues. The DNA of the CDR3 is TGTGCCAGCAGCCCAGCGGCTTCAACGTTCTCTGGAAACACCATATATTTT. Translation gives CASSPAASTFSGNTIYF.

V and J are TRBV28 and TRBJ1-2; possible D gene TRBD1, 5 bases. CDR3 length: 13 residues. Germline lookup yields CDR1 MDHEN and CDR2 SYDVKM. Trimming shortened V by 10 bases and J by 6 bases, and 18 bases separated the two germline ends. The CDR3 nucleotides read TGTGCCACCACCCGGGAGGGGCTGGATGGCTACACCTTC. It is translated as CATTREGLDGYTF.

This clone was counted a single time. The chain employs TRBV5-4 and TRBJ1-2; tentative D call: TRBD1 (5 bases). V lost 0 bases and J 7 bases, leaving 13 bases between the germline ends. Germline V gives CDR1 SGHNT, CDR2 YYREEE (reference sequence). The CDR3 consists of 14 residues. The CDR3 DNA reads as TGTGCCAGCAGCTTGGCCGGGGGAAAGGTTGGCTACACCTTC. This codes for CASSLAGGKVGYTF. Complete variable domain (other parts from reference TRBV5-4 and TRBJ1-2): ETGVTQSPTHLIKTRGQQVTLRCSSQSGHNTVSWYQQALGQGPQFIFQYYREEENGRGNFPPRFSGLQFPNYSSELNVNALELDDSALYLCASSLAGGKVGYTFGSGTRLTVV.

V and J are TRBV7-9 and TRBJ2-3; D perhaps matches TRBD1 (5 bases). Trimming left V 4 bases short and J 0 bases short, with 11 bases between. Germline assignment: CDR1 SEHNR and CDR2 FQNEAQ (reference sequence). CDR3 length equals 15 residues. CDR3 sequence reads: CASSSQGPSTDTQYF. CDR3 DNA: TGTGCCAGCAGCTCTCAGGGCCCTAGCACAGATACGCAGTATTTT.

This sequence joins TRBV7-2 and TRBJ2-1; 10 nucleotides line up with TRBD2. The CDR3 sequence is 15 residues long. In germline, CDR1 is SGHTA, CDR2 FQGNSA. V dropped 4 bases and J dropped 9; count of bases not matched to a gene: 9. In DNA form, the CDR3 reads TGTGCCAGCAGCTCCCCGAGCGGGAGGGTTACTGAGCAGTTCTTC. The encoded protein is CASSSPSGRVTEQFF.

This clone was detected once. The chain joins TRBV9 to TRBJ1-5; D call uncertain. The CDR3 covers 15 residues. Trimming pared 0 bases from V and 5 bases from J, leaving 12 bases between. The V gene's germline CDR1 is SGDLS and CDR2 YYNGEE. The CDR3 loop reads CASSVEGGPHQPQHF. The CDR3 DNA reads as TGTGCCAGCAGCGTAGAGGGCGGGCCCCATCAGCCCCAGCATTTT.

The chain recombines TRBV19 with TRBJ1-5; D gene ambiguous. The CDR3 sequence is 13 residues long. Between the trimmed V and J ends, which lost 5 bases and 3 bases, there was a span of 8 bases. In germline, CDR1 is LNHDA, CDR2 SQIVND (reference sequence). CDR3 bases: TGTGCCAGTAGTTCGGGGTACAATCAGCCCCAGCATTTT. It translates to CASSSGYNQPQHF.

The chain links TRBV21-1 to TRBJ2-1; the D call in the table, TRBD2, was not verified against the DNA. TRBV21-1 is shown as a pseudogene. There are 17 residues in the CDR3. The CDR3 is CASSKRPSGGAINEQFF. DNA of the CDR3: TGTGCCAGCAGCAAAAGGCCTAGCGGGGGGGCTATAAATGAGCAGTTCTTC.

This clone was seen more than once but under ten times. This chain links TRBV7-9 with TRBJ2-2, with TRBD2 as a possible D gene (7 bases). Germline V gene lookup returns CDR1 SEHNR and CDR2 FQNEAQ (reference sequence). The CDR3 extends over 15 amino acids. V was shortened by 3 bases and J by 6 bases, with 14 bases between the two germline ends. CDR3 DNA: TGTGCCAGCAGCTTGGGGGGGCTGGGATCCGGGGAGCTGTTTTTT. It specifies CASSLGGLGSGELFF.

This sequence joins TRBV10-3 and TRBJ1-1; a possible D gene is TRBD1 (6 bases). The V gene lost 6 bases and the J gene lost 5 bases, with 19 bases spanning the gap. The length of the CDR3 is 15 residues. The germline V gene has CDR1 ENHRY and CDR2 SYGVKD. CDR3 sequence (DNA): TGTGCCATCAGCCCCCGAACAGGGTTAGAAACTGAAGCTTTCTTT. Protein: CAISPRTGLETEAFF.

This clone was seen once. The chain joins TRBV6-6 to TRBJ1-1; D remains unclear. This CDR3 region has 14 residues. V shed 6 bases and J shed 4 bases, with 15 bases lying between them. Germline assignment: CDR1 MNHNY and CDR2 SVGAGI (reference sequence). Here the CDR3 reads CASSPSAGPTEAFF. The DNA for the CDR3 is TGTGCCAGCAGCCCATCGGCAGGTCCCACTGAAGCTTTCTTT.

The chain carries TRBV19 and TRBJ1-3, with unresolved D. The CDR3 has 16 residues. V dropped 1 base and J dropped 0 bases, with 10 bases sitting between them. Per germline, CDR1 LNHDA and CDR2 SQIVND (reference sequence). The DNA for the CDR3 is TGTGCCAGTAGTATAGTGAGGAGAAACTCTGGAAACACCATATATTTT. Amino acid sequence: CASSIVRRNSGNTIYF.

The chain employs TRBV4-1 and TRBJ2-4; TRBD1 is a possible D gene (5 bases). V lost 4 bases to trimming and J lost 6 bases, with 19 bases between them. Germline V CDR1 and CDR2: MGHRA, YSYEKL. CDR3 length: 16 residues. Here the CDR3 reads CASSPVLVQERNIQYF. Here the CDR3 DNA reads TGCGCCAGCAGCCCAGTTTTAGTACAGGAAAGAAACATTCAGTACTTC.

This clone was detected once. The chain joins TRBV30 to TRBJ2-7; D is possibly TRBD2 (5 bases). The CDR3 is 12 amino acids. Trimming left V 3 bases short and J 6 bases short, with 12 bases between. Germline V gives CDR1 GTSNPN, CDR2 SVGIG (reference sequence). CDR3 nucleotides: TGTGCCTGGAGCCTTTCGGCGGGCGAGCAGTACTTC. Amino acid sequence: CAWSLSAGEQYF.

The chain couples TRBV2 to TRBJ1-4; D is undetermined. The CDR3 sequence is 15 residues long. Trimming pared 4 bases from V and 0 bases from J, leaving 9 bases between. Germline V lookup: CDR1 SNHLY, CDR2 FYNNEI. The CDR3 protein is CASSGSLATNEKLFF. CDR3 coding DNA: TGTGCCAGCAGTGGATCACTAGCAACTAATGAAAAACTGTTTTTT.

V gene TRBV5-6 combines with J gene TRBJ2-5; 9 nucleotides align to TRBD1. The assigned J gene may be wrong: the sequence end matches TRBJ2-7 better. The CDR3 extends over 14 amino acids. Germline-derived CDR1 and CDR2 are SGHDT and YYEEEE. The CDR3 DNA is TGTGCCAGCAGCTTGGGGGGGACAGGGTACGAGCAGTACTTC. Translated, it gives CASSLGGTGYEQYF.

This chain connects TRBV6-4 to TRBJ1-2; no firm D call. Germline V gene lookup returns CDR1 MRHNA and CDR2 SNTAGT. The CDR3 contains 13 residues. V lost 2 bases to trimming and J lost 8 bases, with 12 bases between them. Written as DNA, the CDR3 is TGTGCCAGCAGTGACCCAGGACTGTTGGGCTACACCTTC. This encodes CASSDPGLLGYTF.

This sequence joins TRBV5-1 and TRBJ2-7; 7 positions agree with TRBD2. The CDR3 is 15 amino acids. Losses at the gene ends were 0 bases for V and 2 bases for J; bases not matched to a gene: 5. CDR1 SGHRS and CDR2 YFSETQ come from the germline V gene. In nucleotides, the CDR3 is TGCGCCAGCAGCTTGGTGGGGGAGGGCCCCTACGAGCAGTACTTC. Translated, it gives CASSLVGEGPYEQYF.

V usage is TRBV18 and J usage is TRBJ2-1, with TRBD2 identical over 8 bases. Looked up from germline, CDR1 is KGHSH and CDR2 is LQKENI. Germline trimming cut 3 bases from V and 6 bases from J; bases unmatched to any gene: 13. The length of the CDR3 is 17 residues. CDR3: CASSPTTAGGAGNEQFF. DNA of the CDR3: TGTGCCAGCTCACCGACCACGGCGGGGGGCGCGGGCAATGAGCAGTTCTTC.

This chain links TRBV4-3 with TRBJ2-1; D call uncertain. V lost 1 base and J lost 7, with 8 bases in between. This CDR3 is built from 13 residues. The V gene's germline CDR1 is LGHNA and CDR2 YSLEER. CDR3 nucleotide sequence: TGCGCCAGCAGCCAAGGCTACTCTAATGAGCAGTTCTTC. It yields the protein CASSQGYSNEQFF.